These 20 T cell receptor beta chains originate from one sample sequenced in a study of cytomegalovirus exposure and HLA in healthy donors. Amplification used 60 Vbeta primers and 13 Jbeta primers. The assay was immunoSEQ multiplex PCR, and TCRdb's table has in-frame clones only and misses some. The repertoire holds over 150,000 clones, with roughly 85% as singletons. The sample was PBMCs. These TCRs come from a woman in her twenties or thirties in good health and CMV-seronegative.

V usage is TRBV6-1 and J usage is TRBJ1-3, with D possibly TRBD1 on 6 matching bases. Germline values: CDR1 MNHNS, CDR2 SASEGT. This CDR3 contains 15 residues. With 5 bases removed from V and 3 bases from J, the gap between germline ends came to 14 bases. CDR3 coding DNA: TGTGCCAGCAGTCCTGACAGGCCTTATGGAAACACCATATATTTT. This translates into CASSPDRPYGNTIYF.

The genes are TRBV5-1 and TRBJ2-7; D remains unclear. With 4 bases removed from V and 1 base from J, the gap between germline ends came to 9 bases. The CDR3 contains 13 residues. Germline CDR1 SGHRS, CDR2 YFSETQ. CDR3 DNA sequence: TGCGCCAGCAGCAAGGAGCCATCCTACGAGCAGTACTTC. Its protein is CASSKEPSYEQYF.

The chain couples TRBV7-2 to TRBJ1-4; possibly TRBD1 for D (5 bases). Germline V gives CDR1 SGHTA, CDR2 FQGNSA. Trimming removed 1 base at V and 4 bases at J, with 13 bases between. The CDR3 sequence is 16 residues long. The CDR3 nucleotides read TGTGCCAGCAGCTTAGTCTCGGGCAGGGTTAATGAAAAACTGTTTTTT. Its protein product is CASSLVSGRVNEKLFF.

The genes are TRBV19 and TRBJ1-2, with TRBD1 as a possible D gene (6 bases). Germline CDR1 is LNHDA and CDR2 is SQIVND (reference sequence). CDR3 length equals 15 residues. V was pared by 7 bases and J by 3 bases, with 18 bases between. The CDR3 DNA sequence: TGTGCCAGTACCCCCCGGGCAGGGGCTTACTATGGCTACACCTTC. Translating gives CASTPRAGAYYGYTF.

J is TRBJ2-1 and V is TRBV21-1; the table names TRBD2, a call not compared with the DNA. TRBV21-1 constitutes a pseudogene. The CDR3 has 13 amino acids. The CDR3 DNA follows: TGTGCCAGAGCCCCGGGGGGGCAGGATGAGCAGTTCTTC. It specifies CARAPGGQDEQFF.

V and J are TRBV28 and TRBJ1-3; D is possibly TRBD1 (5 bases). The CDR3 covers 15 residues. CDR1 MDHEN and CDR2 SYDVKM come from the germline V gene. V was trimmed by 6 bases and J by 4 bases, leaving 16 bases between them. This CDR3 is CASSPPRRVGNTIYF. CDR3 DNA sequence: TGTGCCAGCAGCCCTCCCCGCAGGGTGGGAAACACCATATATTTT.

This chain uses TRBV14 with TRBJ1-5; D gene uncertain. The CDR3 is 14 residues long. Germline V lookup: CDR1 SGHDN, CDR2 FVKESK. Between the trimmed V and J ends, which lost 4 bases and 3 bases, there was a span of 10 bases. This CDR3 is CASSLRQPNQPQHF. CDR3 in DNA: TGTGCCAGCAGCCTTAGACAACCCAATCAGCCCCAGCATTTT.

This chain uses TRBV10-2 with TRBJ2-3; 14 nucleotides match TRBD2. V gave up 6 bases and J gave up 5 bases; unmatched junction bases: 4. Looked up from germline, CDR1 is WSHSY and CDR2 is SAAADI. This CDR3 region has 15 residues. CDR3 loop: CASREGTSGRDTQYF. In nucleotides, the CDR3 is TGCGCCAGCAGGGAGGGGACTAGCGGGAGAGATACGCAGTATTTT.

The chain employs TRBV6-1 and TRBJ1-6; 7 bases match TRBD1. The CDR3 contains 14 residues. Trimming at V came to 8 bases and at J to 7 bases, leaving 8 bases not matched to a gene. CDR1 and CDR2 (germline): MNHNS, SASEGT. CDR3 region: CASSETGSNSPLHF. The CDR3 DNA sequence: TGTGCCAGCTCAGAGACAGGGTCCAATTCACCCCTCCACTTT.

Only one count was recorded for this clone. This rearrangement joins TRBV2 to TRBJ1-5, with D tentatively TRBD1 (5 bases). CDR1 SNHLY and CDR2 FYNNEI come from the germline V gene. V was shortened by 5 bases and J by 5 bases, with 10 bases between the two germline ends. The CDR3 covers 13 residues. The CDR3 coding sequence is TGTGCCAGCAGTCAGACAGTAGATCAGCCCCAGCATTTT. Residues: CASSQTVDQPQHF.

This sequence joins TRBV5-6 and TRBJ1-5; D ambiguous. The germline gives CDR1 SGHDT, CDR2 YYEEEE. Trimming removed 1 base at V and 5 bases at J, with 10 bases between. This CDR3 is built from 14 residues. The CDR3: CASSLTVRHQPQHF. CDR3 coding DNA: TGTGCCAGCAGCTTGACGGTTCGCCATCAGCCCCAGCATTTT. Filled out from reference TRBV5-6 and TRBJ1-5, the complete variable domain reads DAGVTQSPTHLIKTRGQQVTLRCSPKSGHDTVSWYQQALGQGPQFIFQYYEEEERQRGNFPDRFSGHQFPNYSSELNVNALLLGDSALYLCASSLTVRHQPQHFGDGTRLSIL.

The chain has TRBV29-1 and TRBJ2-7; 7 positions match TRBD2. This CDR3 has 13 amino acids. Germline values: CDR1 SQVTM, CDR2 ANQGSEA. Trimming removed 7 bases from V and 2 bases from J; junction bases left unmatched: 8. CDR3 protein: CSALRDYPYEQYF. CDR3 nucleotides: TGCAGCGCCCTAAGGGACTACCCCTACGAGCAGTACTTC.

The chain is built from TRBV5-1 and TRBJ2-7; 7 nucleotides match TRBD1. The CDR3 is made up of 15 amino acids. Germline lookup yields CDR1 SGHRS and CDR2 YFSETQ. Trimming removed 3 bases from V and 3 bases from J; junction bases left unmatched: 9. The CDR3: CASSYDRAAGYEQYF. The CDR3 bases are TGCGCCAGCAGCTACGACAGGGCGGCTGGCTACGAGCAGTACTTC.

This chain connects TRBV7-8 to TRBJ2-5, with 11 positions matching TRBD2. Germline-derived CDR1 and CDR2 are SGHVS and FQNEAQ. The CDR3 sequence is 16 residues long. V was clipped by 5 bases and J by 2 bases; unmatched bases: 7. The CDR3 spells CASSGPSGGFQETQYF. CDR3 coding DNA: TGTGCCAGCAGCGGCCCTAGCGGGGGGTTTCAAGAGACCCAGTACTTC. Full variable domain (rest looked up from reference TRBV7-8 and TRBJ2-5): GAGVSQSPRYKVAKRGQDVALRCDPISGHVSLFWYQQALGQGPEFLTYFQNEAQLDKSGLPSDRFFAERPEGSVSTLKIQRTQQEDSAVYLCASSGPSGGFQETQYFGPGTRLLVL.

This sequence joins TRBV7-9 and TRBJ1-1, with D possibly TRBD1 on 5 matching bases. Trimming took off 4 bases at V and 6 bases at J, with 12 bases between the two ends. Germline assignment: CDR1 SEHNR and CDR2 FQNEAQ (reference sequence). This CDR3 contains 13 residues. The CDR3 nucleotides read TGTGCCAGCAGCTCCGAAGGGGCGGCTGAAGCTTTCTTT. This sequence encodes CASSSEGAAEAFF.

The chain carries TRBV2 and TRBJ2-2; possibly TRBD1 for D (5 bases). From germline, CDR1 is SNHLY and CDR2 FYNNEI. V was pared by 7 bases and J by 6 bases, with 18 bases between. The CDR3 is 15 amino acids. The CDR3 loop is CASKRQLRLAGELFF. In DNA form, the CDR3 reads TGTGCCAGCAAGAGACAGCTCAGGTTGGCCGGGGAGCTGTTTTTT.

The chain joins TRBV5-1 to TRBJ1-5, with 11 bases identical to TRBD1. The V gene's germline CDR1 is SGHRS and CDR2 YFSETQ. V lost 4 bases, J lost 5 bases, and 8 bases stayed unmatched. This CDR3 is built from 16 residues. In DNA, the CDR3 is TGCGCCAGCAGCCCCGGGACAGGGGGAAACGATCAGCCCCAGCATTTT. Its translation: CASSPGTGGNDQPQHF.

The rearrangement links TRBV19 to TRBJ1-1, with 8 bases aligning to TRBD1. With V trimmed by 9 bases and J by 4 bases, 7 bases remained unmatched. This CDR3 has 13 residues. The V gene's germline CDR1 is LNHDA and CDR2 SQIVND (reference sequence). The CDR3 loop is CASVGQGSTEAFF. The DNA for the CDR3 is TGTGCCAGCGTCGGACAGGGAAGCACTGAAGCTTTCTTT.

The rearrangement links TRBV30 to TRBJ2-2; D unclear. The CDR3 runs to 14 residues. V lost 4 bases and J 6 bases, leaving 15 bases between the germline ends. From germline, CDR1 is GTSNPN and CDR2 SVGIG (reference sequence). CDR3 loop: CAWNTSPRAGELFF. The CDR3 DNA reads TGTGCCTGGAATACATCACCTAGAGCCGGGGAGCTGTTTTTT.

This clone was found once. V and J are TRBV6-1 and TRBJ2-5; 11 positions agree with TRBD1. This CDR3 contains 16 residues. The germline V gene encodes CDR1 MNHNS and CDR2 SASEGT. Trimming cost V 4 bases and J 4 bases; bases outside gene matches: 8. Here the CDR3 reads CASSADRGQWGETQYF. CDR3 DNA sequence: TGTGCCAGCAGTGCGGACAGGGGGCAGTGGGGAGAGACCCAGTACTTC.